This T cell receptor (beta chain) was obtained from a study of blood T cell repertoires in COVID-19. Study summary: PBMCs, B-cell-depleted T cells, or T cells were the source of the cDNA or gDNA that made up the material.

Source study methods: From reference gene primer amplification, estimates of nucleated cell counts were derived. The assay was immunoSEQ multiplex PCR, and TCRdb's table has in-frame clones only and misses some. V, J and clone size are those of that table, while D and trimming were read from the DNA. This sample has fewer than 400,000 clones, with around 80% found just once. This CDR3 comprises 16 residues. Trimming removed 1 base from V and 5 bases from J; junction bases left unmatched: 8. In germline, CDR1 is LGHNA, CDR2 YSLEER. The chain uses TRBV4-3 and TRBJ1-1; 9 nucleotides agree with TRBD1. The sequenced sample consisted of peripheral blood. The receptor comes from a man aged 30 to 45 with active or convalescent COVID-19. The chain's CDR3 is CASSQGLQGATTEAFF. The DNA of the CDR3 is TGCGCCAGCAGCCAAGGGTTACAGGGGGCAACAACTGAAGCTTTCTTT.